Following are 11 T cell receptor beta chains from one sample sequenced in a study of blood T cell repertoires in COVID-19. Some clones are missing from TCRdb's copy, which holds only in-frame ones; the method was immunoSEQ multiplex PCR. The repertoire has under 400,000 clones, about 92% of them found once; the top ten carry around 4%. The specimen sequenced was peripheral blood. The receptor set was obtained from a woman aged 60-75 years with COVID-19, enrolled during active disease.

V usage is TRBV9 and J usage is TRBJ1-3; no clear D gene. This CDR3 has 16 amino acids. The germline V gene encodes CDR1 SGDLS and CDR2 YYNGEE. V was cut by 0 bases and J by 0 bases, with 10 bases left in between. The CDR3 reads CASSVVSATSGNTIYF. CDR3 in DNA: TGTGCCAGCAGCGTAGTGTCAGCGACCTCTGGAAACACCATATATTTT.

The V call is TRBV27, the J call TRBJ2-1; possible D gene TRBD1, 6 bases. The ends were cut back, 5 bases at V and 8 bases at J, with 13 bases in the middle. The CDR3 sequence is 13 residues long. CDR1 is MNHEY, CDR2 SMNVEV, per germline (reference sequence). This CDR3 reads CASSQGSWDEQFF. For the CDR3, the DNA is TGTGCCAGCAGTCAGGGGAGTTGGGATGAGCAGTTCTTC.

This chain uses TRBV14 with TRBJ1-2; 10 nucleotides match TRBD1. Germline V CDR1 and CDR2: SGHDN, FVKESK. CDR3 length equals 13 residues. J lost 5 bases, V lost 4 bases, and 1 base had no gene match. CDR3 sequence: CASSRTGGYGYTF. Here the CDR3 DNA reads TGTGCCAGCAGCCGGACAGGGGGTTATGGCTACACCTTC.

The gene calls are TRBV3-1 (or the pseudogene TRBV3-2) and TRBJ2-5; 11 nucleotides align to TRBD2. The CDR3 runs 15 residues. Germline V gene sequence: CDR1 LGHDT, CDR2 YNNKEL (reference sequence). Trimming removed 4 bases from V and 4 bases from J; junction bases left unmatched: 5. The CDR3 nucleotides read TGTGCCAGCAGCCCCGTAGCGGGGGGGCCAGAGACCCAGTACTTC. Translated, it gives CASSPVAGGPETQYF.

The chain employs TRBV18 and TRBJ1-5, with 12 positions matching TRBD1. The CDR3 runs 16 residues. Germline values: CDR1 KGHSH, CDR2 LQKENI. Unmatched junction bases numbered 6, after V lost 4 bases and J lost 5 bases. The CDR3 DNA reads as TGTGCCAGCTCACGGATTGGGACAGGGGGCGATCAGCCCCAGCATTTT. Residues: CASSRIGTGGDQPQHF. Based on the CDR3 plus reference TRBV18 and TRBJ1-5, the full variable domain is NAGVMQNPRHLVRRRGQEARLRCSPMKGHSHVYWYRQLPEEGLKFMVYLQKENIIDESGMPKERFSAEFPKEGPSILRIQQVVRGDSAAYFCASSRIGTGGDQPQHFGDGTRLSIL.

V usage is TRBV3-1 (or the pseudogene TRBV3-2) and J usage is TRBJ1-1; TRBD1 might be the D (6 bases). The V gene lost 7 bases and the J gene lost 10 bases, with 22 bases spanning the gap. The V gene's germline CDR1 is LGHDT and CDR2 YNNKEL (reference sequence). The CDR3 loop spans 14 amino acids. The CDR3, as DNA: TGTGCCAGCAAAGGGCCAACAGGGATTGCTGGAGCTTTCTTT. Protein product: CASKGPTGIAGAFF.

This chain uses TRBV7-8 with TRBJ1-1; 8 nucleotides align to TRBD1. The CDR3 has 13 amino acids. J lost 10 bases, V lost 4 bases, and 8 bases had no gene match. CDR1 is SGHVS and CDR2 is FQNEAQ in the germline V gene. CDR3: CASSYPDREGAFF. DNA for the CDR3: TGTGCCAGCAGCTATCCGGACAGGGAAGGAGCTTTCTTT. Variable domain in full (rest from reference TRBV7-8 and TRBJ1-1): GAGVSQSPRYKVAKRGQDVALRCDPISGHVSLFWYQQALGQGPEFLTYFQNEAQLDKSGLPSDRFFAERPEGSVSTLKIQRTQQEDSAVYLCASSYPDREGAFFGQGTRLTVV.

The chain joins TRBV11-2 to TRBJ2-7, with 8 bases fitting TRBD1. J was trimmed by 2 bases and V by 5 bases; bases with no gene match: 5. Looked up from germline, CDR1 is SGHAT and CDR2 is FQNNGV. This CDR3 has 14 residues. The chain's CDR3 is CASSPGQGPYEQYF. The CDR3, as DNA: TGTGCCAGCAGCCCCGGACAGGGACCCTACGAGCAGTACTTC.

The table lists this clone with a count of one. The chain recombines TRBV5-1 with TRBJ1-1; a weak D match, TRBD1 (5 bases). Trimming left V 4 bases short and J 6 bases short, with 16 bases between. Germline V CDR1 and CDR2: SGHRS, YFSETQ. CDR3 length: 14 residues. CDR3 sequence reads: CASSPGVFVAEAFF. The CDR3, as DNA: TGCGCCAGCAGCCCGGGGGTCTTCGTCGCTGAAGCTTTCTTT.

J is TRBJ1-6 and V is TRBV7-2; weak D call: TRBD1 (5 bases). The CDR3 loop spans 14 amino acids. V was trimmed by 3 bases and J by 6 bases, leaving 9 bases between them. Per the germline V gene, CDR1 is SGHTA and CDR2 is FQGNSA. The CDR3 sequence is CASSFWGANSPLHF. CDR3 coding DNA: TGTGCCAGCAGCTTTTGGGGCGCTAATTCACCCCTCCACTTT.

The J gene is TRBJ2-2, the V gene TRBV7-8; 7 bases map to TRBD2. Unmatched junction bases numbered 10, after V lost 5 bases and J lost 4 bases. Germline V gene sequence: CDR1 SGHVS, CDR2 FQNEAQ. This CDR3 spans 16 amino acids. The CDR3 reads CASSRNVGGVTGELFF. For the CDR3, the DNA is TGTGCCAGCAGCCGTAACGTGGGGGGGGTCACCGGGGAGCTGTTTTTT.